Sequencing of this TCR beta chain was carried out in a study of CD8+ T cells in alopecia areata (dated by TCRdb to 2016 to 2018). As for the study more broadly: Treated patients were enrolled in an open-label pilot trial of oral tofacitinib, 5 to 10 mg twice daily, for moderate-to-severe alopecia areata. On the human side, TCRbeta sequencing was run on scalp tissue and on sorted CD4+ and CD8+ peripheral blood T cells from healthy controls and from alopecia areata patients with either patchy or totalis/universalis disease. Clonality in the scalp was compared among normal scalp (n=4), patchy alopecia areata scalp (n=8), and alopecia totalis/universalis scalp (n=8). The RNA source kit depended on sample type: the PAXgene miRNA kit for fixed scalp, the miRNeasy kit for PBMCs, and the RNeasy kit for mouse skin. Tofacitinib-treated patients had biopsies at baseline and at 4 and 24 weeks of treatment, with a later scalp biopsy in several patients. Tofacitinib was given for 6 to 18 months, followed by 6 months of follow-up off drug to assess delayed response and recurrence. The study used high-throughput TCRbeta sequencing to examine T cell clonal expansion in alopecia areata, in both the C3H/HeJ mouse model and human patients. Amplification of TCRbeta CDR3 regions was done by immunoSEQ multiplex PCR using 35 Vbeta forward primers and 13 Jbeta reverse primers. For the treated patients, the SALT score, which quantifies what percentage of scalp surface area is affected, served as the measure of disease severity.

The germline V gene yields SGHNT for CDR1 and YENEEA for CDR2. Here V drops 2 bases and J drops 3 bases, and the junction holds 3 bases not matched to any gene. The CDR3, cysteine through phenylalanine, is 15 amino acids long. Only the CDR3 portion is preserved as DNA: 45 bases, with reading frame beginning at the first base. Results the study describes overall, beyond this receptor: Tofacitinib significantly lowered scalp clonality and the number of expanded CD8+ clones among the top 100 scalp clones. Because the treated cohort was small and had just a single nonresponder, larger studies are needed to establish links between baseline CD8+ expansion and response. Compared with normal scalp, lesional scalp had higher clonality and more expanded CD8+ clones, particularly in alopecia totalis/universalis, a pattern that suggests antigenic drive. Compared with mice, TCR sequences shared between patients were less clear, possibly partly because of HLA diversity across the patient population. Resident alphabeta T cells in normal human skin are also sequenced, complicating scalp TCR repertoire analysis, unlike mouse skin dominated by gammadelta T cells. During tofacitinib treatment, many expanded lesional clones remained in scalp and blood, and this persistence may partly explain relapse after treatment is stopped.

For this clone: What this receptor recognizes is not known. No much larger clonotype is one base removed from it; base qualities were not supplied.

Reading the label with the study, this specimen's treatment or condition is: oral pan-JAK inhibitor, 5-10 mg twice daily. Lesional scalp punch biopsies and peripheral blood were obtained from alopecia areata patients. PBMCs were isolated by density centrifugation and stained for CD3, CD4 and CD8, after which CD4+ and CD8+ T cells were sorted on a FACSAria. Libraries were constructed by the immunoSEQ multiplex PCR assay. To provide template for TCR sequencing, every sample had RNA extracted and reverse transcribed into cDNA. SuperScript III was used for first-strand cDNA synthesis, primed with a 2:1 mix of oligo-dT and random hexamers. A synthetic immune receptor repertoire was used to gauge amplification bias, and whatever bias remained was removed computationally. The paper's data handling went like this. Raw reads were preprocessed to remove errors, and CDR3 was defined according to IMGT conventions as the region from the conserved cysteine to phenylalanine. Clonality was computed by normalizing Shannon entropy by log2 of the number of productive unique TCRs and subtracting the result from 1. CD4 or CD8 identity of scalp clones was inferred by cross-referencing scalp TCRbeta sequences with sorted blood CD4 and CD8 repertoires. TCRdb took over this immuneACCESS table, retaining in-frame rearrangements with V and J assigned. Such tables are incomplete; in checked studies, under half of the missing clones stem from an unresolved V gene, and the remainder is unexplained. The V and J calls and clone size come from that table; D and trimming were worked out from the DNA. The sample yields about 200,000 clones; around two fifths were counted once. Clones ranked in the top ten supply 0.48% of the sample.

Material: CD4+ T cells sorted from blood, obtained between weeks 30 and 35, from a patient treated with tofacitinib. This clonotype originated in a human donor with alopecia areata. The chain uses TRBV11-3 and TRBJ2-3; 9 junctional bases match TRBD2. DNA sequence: TGTGCCAGCAGCTTAAGCGGGGGGACTACAGATACGCAGTATTTT. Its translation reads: CASSLSGGTTDTQYF.